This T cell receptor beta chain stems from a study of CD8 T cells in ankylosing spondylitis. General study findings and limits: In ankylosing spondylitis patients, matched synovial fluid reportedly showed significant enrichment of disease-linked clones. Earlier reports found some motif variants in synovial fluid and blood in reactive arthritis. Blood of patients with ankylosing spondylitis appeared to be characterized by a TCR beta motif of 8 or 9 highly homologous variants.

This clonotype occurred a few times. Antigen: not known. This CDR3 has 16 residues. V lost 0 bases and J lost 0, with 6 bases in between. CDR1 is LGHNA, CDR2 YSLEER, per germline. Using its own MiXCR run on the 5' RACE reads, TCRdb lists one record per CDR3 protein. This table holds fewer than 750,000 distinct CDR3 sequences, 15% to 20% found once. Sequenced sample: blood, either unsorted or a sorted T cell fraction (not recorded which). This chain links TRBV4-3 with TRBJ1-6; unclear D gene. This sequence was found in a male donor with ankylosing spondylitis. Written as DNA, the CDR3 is TGCGCCAGCAGCCAAGAGGCAGCCTCCTATAATTCACCCCTCCACTTT. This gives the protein CASSQEAASYNSPLHF.